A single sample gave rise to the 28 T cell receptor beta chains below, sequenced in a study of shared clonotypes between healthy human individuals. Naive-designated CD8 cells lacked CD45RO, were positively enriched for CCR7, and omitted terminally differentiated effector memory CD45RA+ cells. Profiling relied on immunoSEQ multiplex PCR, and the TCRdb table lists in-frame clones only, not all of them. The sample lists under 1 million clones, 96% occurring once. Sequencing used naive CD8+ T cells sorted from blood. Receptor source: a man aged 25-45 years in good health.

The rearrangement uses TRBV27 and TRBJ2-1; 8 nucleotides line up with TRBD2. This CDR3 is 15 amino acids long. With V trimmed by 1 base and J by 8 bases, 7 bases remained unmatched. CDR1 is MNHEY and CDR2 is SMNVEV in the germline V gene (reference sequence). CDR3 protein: CASSLFLAGIYEQFF. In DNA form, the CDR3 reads TGTGCCAGCAGTTTATTCCTAGCGGGTATCTATGAGCAGTTCTTC.

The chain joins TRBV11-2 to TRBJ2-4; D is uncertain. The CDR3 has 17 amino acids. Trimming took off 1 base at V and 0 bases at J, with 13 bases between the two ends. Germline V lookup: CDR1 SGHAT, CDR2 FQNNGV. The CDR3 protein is CASSLAASSLAKNIQYF. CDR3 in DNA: TGTGCCAGCAGCTTAGCAGCGAGCTCACTAGCCAAAAACATTCAGTACTTC.

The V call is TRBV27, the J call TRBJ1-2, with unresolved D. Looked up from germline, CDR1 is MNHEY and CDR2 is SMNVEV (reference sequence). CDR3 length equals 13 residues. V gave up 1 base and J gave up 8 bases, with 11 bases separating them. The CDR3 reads CASSLLRDEGYTF. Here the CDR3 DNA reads TGTGCCAGCAGTTTATTACGCGATGAGGGCTACACCTTC.

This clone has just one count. DNA of the CDR3: TGTGCCAGTGGAGGGCAAACCCCCTACAATGAGCAGTTCTTC. Translated: CASGGQTPYNEQFF. The chain combines TRBV9 with TRBJ2-1; possibly TRBD2 for D (6 bases). V dropped 8 bases and J dropped 2 bases, with 14 bases sitting between them. Germline CDR1 SGDLS, CDR2 YYNGEE. The CDR3 is made up of 14 amino acids.

CDR3 region: CASSLEGYTTEQYF. CDR3 nucleotide sequence: TGCGCCAGCAGCTTGGAGGGCTATACTACGGAGCAGTACTTC. The chain joins TRBV5-1 to TRBJ2-7; D ambiguous. The V gene lost 0 bases and the J gene lost 7 bases, with 14 bases spanning the gap. The CDR3 runs 14 residues. CDR1 is SGHRS, CDR2 YFSETQ, per germline.

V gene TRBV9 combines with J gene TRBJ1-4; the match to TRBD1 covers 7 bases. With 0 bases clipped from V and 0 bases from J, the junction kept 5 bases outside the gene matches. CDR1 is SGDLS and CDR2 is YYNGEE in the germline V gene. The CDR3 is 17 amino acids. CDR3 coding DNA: TGTGCCAGCAGCGTAGGACGGGGGACAGCAACTAATGAAAAACTGTTTTTT. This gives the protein CASSVGRGTATNEKLFF.

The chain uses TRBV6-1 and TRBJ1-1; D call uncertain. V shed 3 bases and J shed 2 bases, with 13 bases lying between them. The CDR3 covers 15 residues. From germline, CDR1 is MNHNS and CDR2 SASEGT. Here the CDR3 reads CASSDPRASNTEAFF. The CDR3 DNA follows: TGTGCCAGCAGTGATCCACGGGCGTCAAACACTGAAGCTTTCTTT.

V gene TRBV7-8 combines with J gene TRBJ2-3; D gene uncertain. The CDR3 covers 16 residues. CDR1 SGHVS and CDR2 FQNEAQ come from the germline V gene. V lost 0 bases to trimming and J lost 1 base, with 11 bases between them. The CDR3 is CASSLALSRRTDTQYF. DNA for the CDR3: TGTGCCAGCAGCTTAGCGCTATCGCGGCGCACAGATACGCAGTATTTT.

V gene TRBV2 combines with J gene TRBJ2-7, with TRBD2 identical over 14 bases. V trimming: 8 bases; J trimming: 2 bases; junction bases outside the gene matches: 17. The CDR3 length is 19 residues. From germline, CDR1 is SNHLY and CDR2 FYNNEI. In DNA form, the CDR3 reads TGTGCCAGCCTATCGCGGACTAGCGGGAGGCCTACAGAACCCTACGAGCAGTACTTC. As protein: CASLSRTSGRPTEPYEQYF.

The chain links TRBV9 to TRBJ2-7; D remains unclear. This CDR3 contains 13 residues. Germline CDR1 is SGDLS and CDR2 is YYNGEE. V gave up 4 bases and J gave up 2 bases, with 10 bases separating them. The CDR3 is CASSPGSTYEQYF. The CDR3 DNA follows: TGTGCCAGCAGCCCCGGGTCCACCTACGAGCAGTACTTC.

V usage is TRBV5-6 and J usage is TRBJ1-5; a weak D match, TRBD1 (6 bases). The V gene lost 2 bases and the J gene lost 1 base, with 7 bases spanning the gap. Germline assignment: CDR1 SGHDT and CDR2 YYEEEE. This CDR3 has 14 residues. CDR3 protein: CASSFQGSNQPQHF. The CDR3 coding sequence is TGTGCCAGCAGCTTTCAGGGGAGCAATCAGCCCCAGCATTTT.

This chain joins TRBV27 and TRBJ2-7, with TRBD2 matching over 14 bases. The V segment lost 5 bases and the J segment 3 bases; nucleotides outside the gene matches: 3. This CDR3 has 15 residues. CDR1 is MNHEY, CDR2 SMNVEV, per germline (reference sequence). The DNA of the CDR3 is TGTGCCAGCAGTCGAGGGACTAGCGGGGGCTACGAGCAGTACTTC. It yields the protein CASSRGTSGGYEQYF.

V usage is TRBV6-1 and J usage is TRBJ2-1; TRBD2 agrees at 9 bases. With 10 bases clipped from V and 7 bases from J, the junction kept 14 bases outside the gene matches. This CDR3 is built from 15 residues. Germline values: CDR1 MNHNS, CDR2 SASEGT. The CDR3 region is CATIDLSGSRNEQFF. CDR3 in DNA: TGTGCCACAATAGATCTTAGCGGGAGTAGGAATGAGCAGTTCTTC.

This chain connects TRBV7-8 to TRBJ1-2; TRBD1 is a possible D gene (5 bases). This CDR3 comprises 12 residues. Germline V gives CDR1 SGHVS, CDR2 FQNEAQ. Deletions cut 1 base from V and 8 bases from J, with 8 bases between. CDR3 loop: CASSLDAGGYTF. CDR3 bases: TGTGCCAGCAGCTTAGATGCAGGGGGCTACACCTTC.

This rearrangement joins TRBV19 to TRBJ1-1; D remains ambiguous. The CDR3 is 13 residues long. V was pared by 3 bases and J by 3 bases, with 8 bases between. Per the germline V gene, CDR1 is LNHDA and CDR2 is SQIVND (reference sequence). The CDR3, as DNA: TGTGCCAGTAGTATTCCCGGAGACACTGAAGCTTTCTTT. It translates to CASSIPGDTEAFF. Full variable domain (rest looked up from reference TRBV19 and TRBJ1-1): DGGITQSPKYLFRKEGQNVTLSCEQNLNHDAMYWYRQDPGQGLRLIYYSQIVNDFQKGDIAEGYSVSREKKESFPLTVTSAQKNPTAFYLCASSIPGDTEAFFGQGTRLTVV.

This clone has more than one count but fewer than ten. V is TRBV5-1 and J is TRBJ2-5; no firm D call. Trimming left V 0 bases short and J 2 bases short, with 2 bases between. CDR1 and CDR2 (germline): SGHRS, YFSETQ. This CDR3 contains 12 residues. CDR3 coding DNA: TGCGCCAGCAGCTTGGAACAAGAGACCCAGTACTTC. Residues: CASSLEQETQYF. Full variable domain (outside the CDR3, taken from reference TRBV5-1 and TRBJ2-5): KAGVTQTPRYLIKTRGQQVTLSCSPISGHRSVSWYQQTPGQGLQFLFEYFSETQRNKGNFPGRFSGRQFSNSRSEMNVSTLELGDSALYLCASSLEQETQYFGPGTRLLVL.

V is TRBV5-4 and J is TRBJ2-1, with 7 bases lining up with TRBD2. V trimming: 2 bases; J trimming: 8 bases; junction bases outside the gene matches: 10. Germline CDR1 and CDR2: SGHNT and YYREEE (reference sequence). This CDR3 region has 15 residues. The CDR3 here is CASSFKGGISHEQFF. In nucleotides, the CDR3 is TGTGCCAGCAGCTTCAAGGGAGGGATATCGCATGAGCAGTTCTTC.

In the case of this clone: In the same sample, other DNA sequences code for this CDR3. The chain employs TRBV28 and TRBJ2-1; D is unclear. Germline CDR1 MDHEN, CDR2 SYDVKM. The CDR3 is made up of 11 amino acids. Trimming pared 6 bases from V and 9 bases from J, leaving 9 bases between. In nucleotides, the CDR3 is TGTGCCAGCAGCTCTGGCCCTGAGCAGTTCTTC. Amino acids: CASSSGPEQFF. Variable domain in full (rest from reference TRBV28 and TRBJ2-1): DVKVTQSSRYLVKRTGEKVFLECVQDMDHENMFWYRQDPGLGLRLIYFSYDVKMKEKGDIPEGYSVSREKKERFSLILESASTNQTSMYLCASSSGPEQFFGPGTRLTVL.

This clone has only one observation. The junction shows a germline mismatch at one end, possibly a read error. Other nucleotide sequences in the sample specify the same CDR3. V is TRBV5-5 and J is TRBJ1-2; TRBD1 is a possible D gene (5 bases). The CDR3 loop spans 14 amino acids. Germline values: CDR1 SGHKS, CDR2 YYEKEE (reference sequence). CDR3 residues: CASSSTASNYGYTF. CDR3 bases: TGTGCTAGCAGTTCGACAGCGTCTAACTATGGCTACACCTTC.

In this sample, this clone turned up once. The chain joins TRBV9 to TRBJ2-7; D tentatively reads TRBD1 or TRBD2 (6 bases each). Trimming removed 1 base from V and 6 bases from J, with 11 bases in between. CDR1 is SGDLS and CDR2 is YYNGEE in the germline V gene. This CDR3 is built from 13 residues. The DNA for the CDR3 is TGTGCCAGCAGCGTACGGGGGCTGGGCGAGCAGTACTTC. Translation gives CASSVRGLGEQYF.

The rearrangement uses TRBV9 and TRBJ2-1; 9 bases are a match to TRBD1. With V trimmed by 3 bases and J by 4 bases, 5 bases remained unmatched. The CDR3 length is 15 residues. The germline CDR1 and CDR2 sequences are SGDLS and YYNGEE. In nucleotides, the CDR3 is TGTGCCAGCAGCGGCTGGGACAGGGCTTACAATGAGCAGTTCTTC. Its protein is CASSGWDRAYNEQFF.

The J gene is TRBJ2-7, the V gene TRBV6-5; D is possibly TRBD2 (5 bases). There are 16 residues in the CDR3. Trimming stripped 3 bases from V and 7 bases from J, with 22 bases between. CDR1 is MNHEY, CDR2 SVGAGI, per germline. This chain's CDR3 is CASSYIGGLQAWEQYF. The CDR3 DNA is TGTGCCAGCAGTTATATCGGTGGACTCCAAGCATGGGAGCAGTACTTC.

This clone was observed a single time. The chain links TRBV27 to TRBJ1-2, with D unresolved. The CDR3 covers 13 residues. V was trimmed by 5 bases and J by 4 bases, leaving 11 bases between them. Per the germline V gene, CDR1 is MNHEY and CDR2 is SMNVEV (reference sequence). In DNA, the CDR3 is TGTGCCAGCAGTCGCCCCGACTCCTATGGCTACACCTTC. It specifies CASSRPDSYGYTF.

CDR3 coding DNA: TGTGCCAGCAGCTTCATGGACTATTACAATGAGCAGTTCTTC. Residues: CASSFMDYYNEQFF. The rearrangement links TRBV7-2 to TRBJ2-1, with a possible D match to TRBD2 (6 bases). The germline V gene encodes CDR1 SGHTA and CDR2 FQGNSA. There are 14 residues in the CDR3. The V end lost 3 bases, the J end lost 4 bases, and 10 bases lay between the germline ends.

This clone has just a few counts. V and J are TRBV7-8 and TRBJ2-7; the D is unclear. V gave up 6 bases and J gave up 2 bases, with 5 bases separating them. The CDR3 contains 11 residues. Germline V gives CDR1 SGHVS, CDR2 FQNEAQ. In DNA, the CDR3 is TGTGCCAGCAGTAAAACCTACGAGCAGTACTTC. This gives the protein CASSKTYEQYF.

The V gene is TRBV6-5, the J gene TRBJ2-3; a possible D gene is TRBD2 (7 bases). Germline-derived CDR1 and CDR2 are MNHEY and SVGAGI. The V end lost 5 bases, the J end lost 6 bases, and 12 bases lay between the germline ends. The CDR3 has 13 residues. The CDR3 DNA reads TGTGCCAGCAGTGGGAGGGGGGGCGATACGCAGTATTTT. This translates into CASSGRGGDTQYF.

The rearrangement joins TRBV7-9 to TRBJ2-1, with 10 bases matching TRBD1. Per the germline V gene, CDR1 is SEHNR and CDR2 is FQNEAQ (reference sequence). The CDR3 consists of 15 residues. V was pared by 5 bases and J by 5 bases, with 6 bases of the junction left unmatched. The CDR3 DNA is TGTGCCAGCAGCCTCCTGGGGACAGGGGACAATGAGCAGTTCTTC. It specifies CASSLLGTGDNEQFF.

The CDR3 DNA sequence: TGTGCCAGCAGCTTTAACATTGAGCGGGAGCCTGGGTACGAGCAGTACTTC. This encodes CASSFNIEREPGYEQYF. V usage is TRBV5-6 and J usage is TRBJ2-7, with TRBD2 matching over 8 bases. Trimming cost V 2 bases and J 4 bases; bases outside gene matches: 14. Germline V gene sequence: CDR1 SGHDT, CDR2 YYEEEE. The CDR3 is 17 residues long.